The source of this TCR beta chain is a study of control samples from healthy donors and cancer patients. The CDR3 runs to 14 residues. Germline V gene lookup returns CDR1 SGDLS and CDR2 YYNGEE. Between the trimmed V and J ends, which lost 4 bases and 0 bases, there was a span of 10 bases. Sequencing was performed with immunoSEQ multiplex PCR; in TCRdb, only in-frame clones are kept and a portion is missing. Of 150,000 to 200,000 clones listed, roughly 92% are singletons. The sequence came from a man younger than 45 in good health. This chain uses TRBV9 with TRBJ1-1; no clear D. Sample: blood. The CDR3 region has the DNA TGTGCCAGCAGCCCCGGCAGTATGAACACTGAAGCTTTCTTT. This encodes CASSPGSMNTEAFF.